This TCR beta chain was captured by sequencing in a study of blood T cell repertoires in COVID-19 (dated by TCRdb to 2019 to 2021). Some background on the complete study: The collaborator samples originated in the United States, Italy and Spain and spanned the acute and convalescent phases of COVID-19. The material from the prospective study consisted of cDNA or gDNA derived from T cells, B-cell-depleted T cells, or PBMCs. Subjects who had been exposed to COVID-19, were actively infected with it, or had recovered from it provided the deeply sampled blood TCRbeta repertoires that made up the dataset. The sample metadata nearly always contained a de-identified subject ID, COVID-19 status, age in years and sex. The samples were drawn from the first 160 participants of the ongoing ImmuneRACE study and from over 950 subjects provided by 6 global collaborators. A freely available public database, intended as a resource for researchers studying the immune response to SARS-CoV-2, is where the repertoires were released. Where HLA class I and class II types were available, the types were taken from metadata supplied by the sample provider, not from assay-based typing.

About this clone: Which antigen it targets is not known. Base qualities are not at hand, and no much larger clone is one base apart.

Whole blood was collected in K2EDTA tubes by collaborating institutions according to the institutions' own protocols. Collaborator samples were shipped for TCRbeta analysis as frozen whole blood, isolated PBMCs, or DNA extracted from either sample type. Summary of the overall study and its limitations: The quantity of clinical and demographic metadata differed by source and by participant and was supplied without curation.

The immunoSEQ Assay, a bias-controlled multiplex PCR, was used to amplify TCRbeta CDR3 regions from genomic DNA. Regarding the original processing steps: The number of nucleated cells in each sample was estimated from the amplification of reference gene primers within the assay. To quantify the absolute abundance of each unique TCRbeta CDR3 rearrangement, sequence reads were collapsed and filtered. For each sample, productive Simpson clonality was calculated by taking the square root of Simpson's diversity index across productive rearrangements. TCRdb holds this immuneACCESS table with in-frame rearrangements only. Some clones are missing; in checked studies, unresolved V genes explain under half, and the rest has no known cause. The D gene and trimming were derived from the DNA, and the V and J assignments and clone size from that table. This sample gives about 68,000 clones in total; 86% of them show up just once. More than 8% of the sample is in the top ten clones.

CDR1 and CDR2 were assigned from the germline V gene as SQVTM and ANQGSEA. Trimmed from V: 6 bases; trimmed from J: 7 bases; junction bases lacking a gene match: 9. From the cysteine up to the phenylalanine, the CDR3 has a length of 14 residues. CDR3 DNA only is kept here, 42 bases in frame from base 1. The sample taken for sequencing was peripheral blood. The receptor was derived from a man under 40 with acute or convalescent COVID-19. The V and J genes are TRBV29-1 and TRBJ1-5, and 10 junction bases match TRBD1. The CDR3 region: CSVADRGLRQPQHF. The nucleotide sequence is given as TGCAGCGTAGCCGACAGGGGGCTCCGGCAGCCCCAGCATTTT.